This is a list of T cell receptor beta chains from one sample in a study of blood T cell repertoires in COVID-19. Data came from immunoSEQ multiplex PCR; TCRdb stores just in-frame clones and leaves some out. This sample carries 150,000 to 200,000 clones, approximately 86% of them seen once, and the ten largest clones take 8% to 10%. The source material was peripheral blood. The source is a man aged 60 to 75 with acute or convalescent COVID-19. Both conserved end residues are part of each CDR3. The order of the fields is CDR3 protein, CDR3 DNA, CDR3 length, J gene, clone size, D gene, V gene. The D gene is left open where the match is weak. The size of a clone is reported for some rows only, either as once, few or many, or as a class for expanded clones.

CASSIGAGRGGEQFF TGTGCCAGTAGTATAGGAGCGGGGCGGGGCGGTGAGCAGTTCTTC 15 TRBJ2-1 NA TRBD2 TRBV19
CATSRDQVGGPDTQYF TGTGCCACCAGCAGAGATCAAGTGGGAGGGCCAGATACGCAGTATTTT 16 TRBJ2-3 NA TRBD2 TRBV15
CSVGTGEDGEQYF TGCAGCGTGGGGACAGGGGAGGACGGGGAGCAGTACTTC 13 TRBJ2-7 NA TRBD1 TRBV29-1
CASSPPSVNTDTQYF TGTGCCAGCTCACCCCCTAGCGTCAACACAGATACGCAGTATTTT 15 TRBJ2-3 NA NA TRBV18
CASSPGTSYEQYF TGTGCCAGCTCACCCGGGACAAGTTACGAGCAGTACTTC 13 TRBJ2-7 NA NA TRBV18
CASSQDFRTSGRETQYF TGTGCCAGCAGCCAAGATTTCAGGACTAGCGGGAGGGAGACCCAGTACTTC 17 TRBJ2-5 NA TRBD2 TRBV14
CASSHGGQPQHF TGTGCCAGCAGCCACGGGGGGCAGCCCCAGCATTTT 12 TRBJ1-5 NA NA TRBV3-1/TRBV3-2
CASSPRKETVTGELFF TGTGCCAGCTCACCACGAAAGGAGACAGTTACCGGGGAGCTGTTTTTT 16 TRBJ2-2 NA NA TRBV18
CASSSGTSGIGSF TGCGCCAGCAGCTCTGGGACTAGCGGCATTGGGAGTTTT 13 TRBJ2-3 NA TRBD2 TRBV5-1
CASSISQWTGPQHF TGTGCCAGTAGTATCAGCCAATGGACAGGGCCCCAGCATTTT 14 TRBJ1-5 NA TRBD1 TRBV19
CASSYDRGHEQFF TGTGCCAGCAGCTACGACAGGGGCCATGAGCAGTTCTTC 13 TRBJ2-1 NA TRBD1 TRBV7-3
CASSLGRTGSIEAFF TGTGCCAGCAGCTTGGGTAGGACAGGGTCCATTGAAGCTTTCTTT 15 TRBJ1-1 NA TRBD1 TRBV5-4
CASAETSGANVLTF TGTGCCAGCGCGGAAACCTCTGGGGCCAACGTCCTGACTTTC 14 TRBJ2-6 NA NA TRBV2
CASSLLGVGNEKLFF TGTGCCAGCAGCCTGTTAGGGGTGGGCAATGAAAAACTGTTTTTT 15 TRBJ1-4 NA NA TRBV27
CASSLPGLAKETQYF TGTGCCAGCAGCCTCCCGGGACTAGCAAAAGAGACCCAGTACTTC 15 TRBJ2-5 NA TRBD2 TRBV3-1/TRBV3-2
CASSVDPLAYGYTF TGTGCCAGCAGCGTAGACCCCCTGGCATATGGCTACACCTTC 14 TRBJ1-2 NA NA TRBV9
CATSRAGLGEQYF TGTGCCACCAGCAGAGCGGGTCTCGGTGAGCAGTACTTC 13 TRBJ2-7 NA NA TRBV15
CASSHARLAGSGANVLTF TGTGCCAGCAGCCATGCCAGACTAGCGGGCTCTGGGGCCAACGTCCTGACTTTC 18 TRBJ2-6 NA TRBD2 TRBV3-1/TRBV3-2
CASSDTGKEKLFF TGTGCCAGCAGTGACACGGGGAAGGAAAAACTGTTTTTT 13 TRBJ1-4 NA NA TRBV2
CASSLIQDQGTQYF TGTGCCAGCAGCTTAATACAGGACCAGGGGACCCAGTACTTC 14 TRBJ2-5 NA NA TRBV9
CATQNAGGPQGDEQFF TGTGCCACCCAGAACGCCGGCGGTCCGCAAGGAGATGAGCAGTTCTTC 16 TRBJ2-1 NA NA TRBV24-1
CASSPSLAGLYEQYF TGTGCCAGCAGCCCCTCACTAGCGGGACTCTACGAGCAGTACTTC 15 TRBJ2-7 NA TRBD2 TRBV28
CASSLAGEADTQYF TGCGCCAGCAGCTTAGCGGGAGAAGCAGATACGCAGTATTTT 14 TRBJ2-3 few TRBD2 TRBV5-1
CASSSGTSGSYEQYF TGCGCCAGCAGCTCCGGGACTAGCGGGAGTTACGAGCAGTACTTC 15 TRBJ2-7 NA TRBD2 TRBV5-1
CASSPRGGGNTEAFF TGTGCCAGCAGTCCCCGTGGGGGGGGGAACACTGAAGCTTTCTTT 15 TRBJ1-1 NA NA TRBV28
CAYSTGVREQFF TGTGCCTACAGTACAGGGGTAAGGGAGCAGTTCTTC 12 TRBJ2-1 NA TRBD1 TRBV2
CASSPRAGGRDEQFF TGTGCCAGCAGCCCGCGAGCGGGAGGGAGAGATGAGCAGTTCTTC 15 TRBJ2-1 NA TRBD2 TRBV9
CASSQLRGVTEAFF TGTGCCAGCAGCCAACTCAGGGGGGTCACTGAAGCTTTCTTT 14 TRBJ1-1 once TRBD1 TRBV14
CASSPLGTGRTEAFF TGTGCCAGCAGCCCCCTGGGGACAGGGCGGACTGAAGCTTTCTTT 15 TRBJ1-1 once TRBD1 TRBV27
CASSSRLASFFVVEQFF TGTGCCAGCAGTTCCAGACTAGCCAGTTTTTTTGTTGTTGAGCAGTTCTTC 17 TRBJ2-1 NA TRBD2 TRBV28
CASSERGQVGFGAFF TGTGCCAGCAGTGAAAGGGGCCAGGTGGGGTTCGGGGCTTTCTTT 15 TRBJ1-1 NA NA TRBV2
CASRATGALPGQFF TGTGCCAGCAGGGCGACAGGGGCCCTTCCAGGGCAGTTCTTC 14 TRBJ2-1 NA TRBD1 TRBV6-5
CASTLRSYEQYF TGTGCCAGCACCCTGAGGTCCTACGAGCAGTACTTC 12 TRBJ2-7 few NA TRBV11-3
CASSLSRTSGGHGQFF TGCGCCAGCAGCTTGTCTCGGACTAGCGGGGGACATGGGCAGTTCTTC 16 TRBJ2-1 few TRBD2 TRBV5-1
CASRRTGGFWNQPQHF TGTGCCAGCAGGCGTACAGGGGGCTTTTGGAATCAGCCCCAGCATTTT 16 TRBJ1-5 NA TRBD1 TRBV5-8
CASSATSGRPDTQYF TGTGCCAGCAGCGCGACTAGCGGGAGACCCGATACGCAGTATTTT 15 TRBJ2-3 NA TRBD2 TRBV9
CASSLDRGQNEQYF TGTGCCAGCAGCTTGGACAGGGGGCAAAACGAGCAGTACTTC 14 TRBJ2-7 NA TRBD1 TRBV7-9
CASSQDRVASGTAYEQYF TGCGCCAGCAGCCAAGATAGGGTGGCTAGCGGGACAGCCTACGAGCAGTACTTC 18 TRBJ2-7 NA TRBD2 TRBV4-1
CASSERLQGMNTEAFF TGTGCCAGCAGTGAAAGGTTACAGGGGATGAACACTGAAGCTTTCTTT 16 TRBJ1-1 NA TRBD1 TRBV2
CASSFVRGNQPQHF TGTGCCAGCAGCTTCGTCAGGGGAAATCAACCCCAGCATTTT 14 TRBJ1-5 NA NA TRBV7-8
CASSQVYEKLFF TGTGCCAGCAGCCAAGTATATGAAAAACTGTTTTTT 12 TRBJ1-4 NA NA TRBV3-1/TRBV3-2
CASSVAGFSTDTQYF TGTGCCAGCAGCGTAGCGGGGTTTAGCACAGATACGCAGTATTTT 15 TRBJ2-3 NA NA TRBV9
CASSSEGTGYNSPLHF TGTGCCAGCAGCTCCGAAGGGACAGGATATAATTCACCCCTCCACTTT 16 TRBJ1-6 once TRBD1 TRBV5-8
CATSEAGGDGYTF TGTGCCACCAGTGAGGCAGGGGGCGACGGCTACACCTTC 13 TRBJ1-2 NA TRBD1 TRBV24-1
CASLERGYGYTF TGTGCCAGCCTCGAGCGGGGGTATGGCTACACCTTC 12 TRBJ1-2 NA NA TRBV28
CASSQAAGQGYGYTF TGTGCCAGCAGCCAAGCCGCAGGGCAGGGCTATGGCTACACCTTC 15 TRBJ1-2 few NA TRBV3-1/TRBV3-2
CAWSSPDRGTEAFF TGTGCCTGGAGTTCTCCAGACCGGGGCACTGAAGCTTTCTTT 14 TRBJ1-1 NA NA TRBV30
CAIRGTGANTEAFF TGTGCCATCAGGGGGACAGGCGCTAACACTGAAGCTTTCTTT 14 TRBJ1-1 once TRBD1 TRBV10-3
CASRQGAGVREKLFF TGTGCCAGCAGACAAGGGGCAGGGGTTCGGGAAAAACTGTTTTTT 15 TRBJ1-4 NA NA TRBV7-9
CSASRPGGGTEQYF TGCAGTGCTAGTCGGCCCGGGGGGGGCACGGAGCAGTACTTC 14 TRBJ2-7 NA TRBD2 TRBV20-1
CATSRSTSGRDNEQFF TGTGCCACCAGCAGAAGTACTAGCGGGAGGGACAATGAGCAGTTCTTC 16 TRBJ2-1 NA TRBD2 TRBV15
CASSAGTANQPQHF TGTGCCAGTAGTGCTGGGACAGCCAATCAGCCCCAGCATTTT 14 TRBJ1-5 once TRBD1 TRBV19
CASSLPGQGTEAFF TGTGCCAGCAGTTTACCCGGACAGGGGACTGAAGCTTTCTTT 14 TRBJ1-1 NA TRBD1 TRBV28
CASSLLPAVSTDTQYF TGTGCCAGCAGCTTACTTCCGGCGGTAAGCACAGATACGCAGTATTTT 16 TRBJ2-3 NA NA TRBV7-9
CASSLPGQGAGEQYF TGTGCCAGCTCCCTCCCAGGACAGGGGGCTGGGGAGCAGTACTTC 15 TRBJ2-7 NA TRBD1 TRBV28
CASSPRQGPREKLFF TGTGCCAGCAGTCCGCGACAGGGGCCTCGGGAAAAACTGTTTTTT 15 TRBJ1-4 NA TRBD1 TRBV6-5
CASSLDYGSTDTQYF TGTGCCAGCAGCTTAGATTACGGGAGCACAGATACGCAGTATTTT 15 TRBJ2-3 NA NA TRBV11-2